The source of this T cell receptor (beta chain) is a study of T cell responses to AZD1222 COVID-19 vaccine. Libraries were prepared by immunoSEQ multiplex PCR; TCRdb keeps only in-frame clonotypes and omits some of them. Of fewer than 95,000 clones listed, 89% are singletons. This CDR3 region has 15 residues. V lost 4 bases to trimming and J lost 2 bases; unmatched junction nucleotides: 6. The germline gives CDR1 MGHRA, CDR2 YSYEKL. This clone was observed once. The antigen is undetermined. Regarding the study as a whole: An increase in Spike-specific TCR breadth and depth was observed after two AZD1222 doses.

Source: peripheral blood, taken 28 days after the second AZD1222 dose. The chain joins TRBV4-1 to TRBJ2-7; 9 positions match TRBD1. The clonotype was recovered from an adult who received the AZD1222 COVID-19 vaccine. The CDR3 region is CASSPSGQGTYEQYF. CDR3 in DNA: TGCGCCAGCAGCCCCTCGGGACAGGGTACCTACGAGCAGTACTTC.